The 7 T cell receptor beta chains listed next were all sequenced from one sample in a study of blood T cell repertoires in COVID-19 (dated by TCRdb to about 2020). Libraries were made using the immunoSEQ multiplex PCR assay. Sourced from immuneACCESS, this table was stored by TCRdb with only in-frame sequences that have V and J called. A share of the clones is absent; for the studies checked, an unresolved V gene accounts for under half, and the remainder has no known explanation. The sample includes 350,000 to 450,000 clones, with 89% observed a single time. The ten largest clones add up to about 1.4% of the sample. Sequenced material: peripheral blood. Receptors were obtained from a woman aged 40 to 55 with COVID-19, enrolled during active disease.

The CDR3 here is CASSLVGSGEQYF. The CDR3 DNA reads as TGTGCCAGCAGTTTGGTGGGGTCGGGGGAGCAGTACTTC. The V and J genes are TRBV12-3 or TRBV12-4 and TRBJ2-7; perhaps TRBD2 as D (5 bases). The CDR3 is 13 residues long. V dropped 3 bases and J dropped 7 bases, with 13 bases sitting between them.

The V and J genes are TRBV28 and TRBJ2-1; D is perhaps TRBD2 (5 bases). The germline V gene has CDR1 MDHEN and CDR2 SYDVKM. The germline V and J ends were trimmed by 6 bases and 4 bases, with 13 bases remaining between them. The CDR3 length is 14 residues. CDR3 nucleotides: TGTGCCAGCAGACCACTAGAAACTTACAATGAGCAGTTCTTC. Translating it yields CASRPLETYNEQFF.

The chain carries TRBV30 and TRBJ2-7; 10 nucleotides agree with TRBD1. CDR1 GTSNPN and CDR2 SVGIG come from the germline V gene (reference sequence). With 2 bases clipped from V and 4 bases from J, the junction kept 8 bases outside the gene matches. The length of the CDR3 is 15 residues. The CDR3 reads CAWSPSRTGGYEQYF. In DNA form, the CDR3 reads TGTGCCTGGAGTCCCTCGAGGACAGGGGGTTACGAGCAGTACTTC.

J is TRBJ1-2 and V is TRBV6-5; 7 bases are shared with TRBD1. The germline V gene has CDR1 MNHEY and CDR2 SVGAGI. V shed 7 bases and J 5 bases; nucleotides not matched to a gene: 13. The CDR3 is 15 residues long. This CDR3 is CASISGTGARYGYTF. CDR3 coding DNA: TGTGCCAGCATATCCGGAACAGGGGCTAGGTATGGCTACACCTTC.

The chain uses TRBV6-5 and TRBJ2-2; the D gene is possibly TRBD1 (6 bases). The CDR3 loop spans 12 amino acids. CDR1 and CDR2 (germline): MNHEY, SVGAGI. Trimming cost V 8 bases and J 5 bases, with 9 bases left between them. CDR3: CASRTGTGELFF. As DNA, the CDR3 is TGTGCCAGCCGAACAGGGACCGGGGAGCTGTTTTTT.

The V call is TRBV10-3, the J call TRBJ2-6, with D maybe TRBD1 (5 bases). The CDR3 has 18 amino acids. Trimming took 4 bases from V and 0 from J, leaving 16 bases between them. Germline V CDR1 and CDR2: ENHRY, SYGVKD. CDR3 bases: TGTGCCATCAGTGGGATGGGTGGGGCAGGCTCTGGGGCCAACGTCCTGACTTTC. It yields the protein CAISGMGGAGSGANVLTF.

The V and J genes are TRBV28 and TRBJ1-6; D possibly corresponds to TRBD1 (5 bases). V was clipped by 6 bases and J by 16 bases, with 22 bases between them. Germline V gene sequence: CDR1 MDHEN, CDR2 SYDVKM. The CDR3 runs 14 residues. The CDR3 spells CASSQDRGPPRLHF. In DNA form, the CDR3 reads TGTGCCAGCAGCCAAGACAGAGGCCCTCCCAGGCTCCACTTT.